This is a list of T cell receptor beta chains from one sample in a study of control samples from healthy donors and cancer patients. The table came from immunoSEQ multiplex PCR; TCRdb's copy has only in-frame clones and leaves some out. The sample includes 150,000 or so clones, 70% to 90% of them seen just once. The sample was blood. The receptors were sampled from a man aged 18 to 35 in good health. The CDR3 runs from the conserved cysteine through the conserved F or W. A D gene is named only where the DNA matches it firmly. Some rows mark clone size as missing; the rest say once, few, many or name a class of expanded clone.

J gene,V gene,D gene,clone size,CDR3 DNA,CDR3 protein
TRBJ1-5,TRBV6-6,-,-,TGTGCCAGCATCGACTGGGGGAAAGGTTTTAATCAGCCCCAGCATTTT,CASIDWGKGFNQPQHF
TRBJ1-1,TRBV27,-,-,TGTGCCAGCATCCGTACAGGGATGAACACTGAAGCTTTCTTT,CASIRTGMNTEAFF
TRBJ2-3,TRBV19,-,once,TGTGCCAGCGGAGGAGGACAGAACACAGATACGCAGTATTTT,CASGGGQNTDTQYF
TRBJ2-2,TRBV19,-,-,TGTGCCAGCCACACCCGGGCCGGGGAGCTGTTTTTT,CASHTRAGELFF
TRBJ2-7,TRBV5-6,-,-,TGTGCCAGCAGCTTTGGGGGGGCGGCCGAGCAGTACTTC,CASSFGGAAEQYF
TRBJ2-5,TRBV2,-,once,TGTGCCAGCAGTGCCCAGAGGAAGCAAGAGACCCAGTACTTC,CASSAQRKQETQYF
TRBJ2-6,TRBV6-5,TRBD2,-,TGTGCCAGCAGGAGCCGCGGGGGTGGGGCCAACGTCCTGACTTTC,CASRSRGGGANVLTF
TRBJ2-2,TRBV2,-,-,TGTGCCAGCATTTGGGGGCCAAACACCGGGGAGCTGTTTTTT,CASIWGPNTGELFF
TRBJ2-5,TRBV7-8,-,-,TGTGCCAGCAGCCGAGGCAGGGGTTCAAGCGACCAGTACTTC,CASSRGRGSSDQYF
TRBJ1-1,TRBV7-9,-,-,TGTGCCAGCAGCCCCGCGGGTGACGGGGCTTTCTTT,CASSPAGDGAFF
TRBJ2-2,TRBV7-6,-,-,TGTGCCAGCAGCTTAGCGGGGGCCCTGTACACCGGGGAGCTGTTTTTT,CASSLAGALYTGELFF
TRBJ1-2,TRBV28,-,-,TGTGCCAGCAGTTTAATTTTGCGGTCCCCCTATGGCTACACCTTC,CASSLILRSPYGYTF
TRBJ2-7,TRBV5-1,-,-,TGCGCCAGCAGCTTGACGGCAGGGGGAGGGTACGAGCAGTACTTC,CASSLTAGGGYEQYF
TRBJ1-2,TRBV5-6,TRBD1,-,TGTGCCAGCAGCTTTTATACAGGGGGGAACTATGGCTACACCTTC,CASSFYTGGNYGYTF
TRBJ2-7,TRBV7-2,-,-,TGTGCCAGCAGCTACGACAGCCCCTACGAGCAGTACTTC,CASSYDSPYEQYF
TRBJ1-1,TRBV5-4,-,-,TGTGCCAGCAGCTTGATCGGGGAAATCACTGAAGCTTTCTTT,CASSLIGEITEAFF
TRBJ2-5,TRBV6-5,TRBD1,-,TGTGCCAGCCGGACAGGGTTTGAGACCCAGTACTTC,CASRTGFETQYF
TRBJ2-1,TRBV5-1,-,-,TGCGCCAGCAGCTTGAGCGGCTCCTACAATGAGCAGTTCTTC,CASSLSGSYNEQFF
TRBJ1-1,TRBV6-5,TRBD1,-,TGTGCCAGCAGTACACCGGGACAGGGCCGCACAAAAGCTTTCTTT,CASSTPGQGRTKAFF
TRBJ2-5,TRBV7-2,TRBD2,once,TGTGCCAGCAGCCCTGGGGTAGCGGGGGGCGTGGAGACCCAGTACTTC,CASSPGVAGGVETQYF
TRBJ1-2,TRBV27,-,once,TGTGCCAGCAGGGGCCTCGGGGGCAGCTATGGCTACACCTTC,CASRGLGGSYGYTF
TRBJ1-6,TRBV6-1,-,few,TGTGCCAGCAGTGAAACGGGGACACGATATTCACCCCTCCACTTT,CASSETGTRYSPLHF
TRBJ2-2,TRBV29-1,TRBD1,-,TGCAGCGTTAGAGACAGGGGAACCGGGGAGCTGTTTTTT,CSVRDRGTGELFF
TRBJ1-1,TRBV5-5,-,-,TGTGCCAGCAGCCGCCCGGATTGGAGGTGGGCTGAAGCTTTCTTT,CASSRPDWRWAEAFF
TRBJ1-1,TRBV5-4,-,-,TGTGCCAGCAGCATTAGCTGGGGCGGGGACACTGAAGCTTTCTTT,CASSISWGGDTEAFF
TRBJ2-3,TRBV4-3,-,-,TGCGCCAGCAGCCAGGCAGGGGCAGATACGCAGTATTTT,CASSQAGADTQYF
TRBJ2-3,TRBV2,-,-,TGTGCCAGCAGTCCCTGGGGGGCCACAGATACGCAGTATTTT,CASSPWGATDTQYF
TRBJ2-5,TRBV5-1,-,-,TGCGCCAGCAGCTCTACACAGGTTTTGGAGACCCAGTACTTC,CASSSTQVLETQYF
TRBJ1-2,TRBV6-5,-,few,TGTGCCAGCAGCTCCACAGAGGGTGTTATAGGCTACACCTTC,CASSSTEGVIGYTF
TRBJ2-1,TRBV7-3,-,-,TGTGCCAGCAGCTTAATGTCAGACAATGAGCAGTTCTTC,CASSLMSDNEQFF
TRBJ1-4,TRBV9,TRBD1,-,TGTGCCAGCAGCGCAGCAGGGACAGGAAATGAAAAACTGTTTTTT,CASSAAGTGNEKLFF
TRBJ2-3,TRBV6-2/TRBV6-3,-,-,TGTGCCAGCAGTTATCGTGTGGGGGGAGATACGCAGTATTTT,CASSYRVGGDTQYF
TRBJ2-2,TRBV4-1,-,-,TGCGCCAGCAGCCATCGGACGGAGAACACCGGGGAGCTGTTTTTT,CASSHRTENTGELFF
TRBJ1-6,TRBV28,-,-,TGTGCCAGCAGTCAATACAGGGTCTCTTCACCCCTCCACTTT,CASSQYRVSSPLHF
TRBJ1-5,TRBV28,-,-,TGTGCCAGCAGTTCCCGGACACAGGCTAGCAATCAGCCCCAGCATTTT,CASSSRTQASNQPQHF
TRBJ1-5,TRBV18,-,-,TGTGCCAGCTCGGAGGGGAGAGGCAATCAGCCCCAGCATTTT,CASSEGRGNQPQHF
TRBJ2-7,TRBV6-5,-,once,TGTGCCAGCACCCCTCAGGACAGAAGCTCCTACGAGCAGTACTTC,CASTPQDRSSYEQYF
TRBJ2-7,TRBV9,-,-,TGTGCCAGCAGCGTTGAAGGGGCCCCAACCTACGAGCAGTACTTC,CASSVEGAPTYEQYF
TRBJ1-1,TRBV9,TRBD1,-,TGTGCCAGCAGCCGGGACAGCATGAACACTGAAGCTTTCTTT,CASSRDSMNTEAFF
TRBJ2-2,TRBV6-5,-,once,TGTGCCAGCAGCCACCGGGATCTAAACACCGGGGAGCTGTTTTTT,CASSHRDLNTGELFF
TRBJ1-3,TRBV7-2,-,-,TGTGCCAGCAGCTCCACTCGGACAGGAAACACCATATATTTT,CASSSTRTGNTIYF
TRBJ2-2,TRBV11-3,-,-,TGTGCCAGCAGCTTAGTGGGAAACACCGGGGAGCTGTTTTTT,CASSLVGNTGELFF
TRBJ2-7,TRBV11-2,-,-,TGTGCCAGCAGCACAGCTTACGAGCAGTACTTC,CASSTAYEQYF
TRBJ2-3,TRBV7-6,TRBD2,-,TGTGCCAGCAGCTTAAGCGGGGGGGCGGTCGGTACGCAGTATTTT,CASSLSGGAVGTQYF
TRBJ1-6,TRBV9,-,-,TGTGCCAGCAGCGTAGAAGGGGCGCGTTCACCCCTCCACTTT,CASSVEGARSPLHF
TRBJ1-3,TRBV4-3,-,once,TGCGCCAGCAGCCAAGTGGGGGGTTCTGGAAACACCATATATTTT,CASSQVGGSGNTIYF
TRBJ2-5,TRBV6-4,-,once,TGTGCCAGCAATGGGACCCAGTACTTC,CASNGTQYF
TRBJ2-5,TRBV2,-,-,TGTGCCAGCAGTGAAGCAGGACAAGAGACCCAGTACTTC,CASSEAGQETQYF
TRBJ1-2,TRBV7-2,-,-,TGTGCCAGCAGCTTAAGTCTCGGGGAGGGGTATGGCTACACCTTC,CASSLSLGEGYGYTF
TRBJ2-2,TRBV4-3,-,-,TGCGCCAGCAGCCAAGAGCTGACAGCGAACACCGGGGAGCTGTTTTTT,CASSQELTANTGELFF
TRBJ1-2,TRBV6-5,-,once,TGTGCCAGCTACTCCTCCGGCCAGGGGTTTGGTGGCTACACCTTC,CASYSSGQGFGGYTF
TRBJ1-1,TRBV24-1,TRBD1,-,TGTGCCACCAGTGAAGCCGGGACAGGGAGGAACACTGAAGCTTTCTTT,CATSEAGTGRNTEAFF